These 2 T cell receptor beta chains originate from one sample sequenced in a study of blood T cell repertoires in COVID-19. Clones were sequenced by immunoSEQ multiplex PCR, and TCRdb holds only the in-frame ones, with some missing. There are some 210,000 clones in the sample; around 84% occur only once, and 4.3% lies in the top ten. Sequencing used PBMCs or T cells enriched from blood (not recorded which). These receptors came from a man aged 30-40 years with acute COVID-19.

The CDR3 nucleotides are TGTGCCAGCAGCCAAAACCTGGGAGGCATAAGAGTGGAGTACTTC. This sequence encodes CASSQNLGGIRVEYF. The V call is TRBV3-1 (or the pseudogene TRBV3-2), the J call TRBJ2-7, with D perhaps TRBD2 (6 bases). V was clipped by 2 bases and J by 11 bases, with 22 bases between them. Germline V gives CDR1 LGHDT, CDR2 YNNKEL (reference sequence). This CDR3 has 15 amino acids.

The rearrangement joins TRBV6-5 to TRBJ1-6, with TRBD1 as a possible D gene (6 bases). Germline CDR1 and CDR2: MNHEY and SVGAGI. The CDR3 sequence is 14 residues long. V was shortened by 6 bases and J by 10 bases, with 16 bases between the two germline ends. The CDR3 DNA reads TGTGCCAGCAGCGCCGCCCCGAGGGGGTCACCCCTCCACTTT. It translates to CASSAAPRGSPLHF.